This T cell receptor beta chain was recovered during a study of blood T cell repertoires in COVID-19. Self-reported history from a screening survey and questionnaire set each donor's cohort. Only in-frame clones appear in the TCRdb table, and some are missing; sequencing was by immunoSEQ multiplex PCR. The sample lists over 200,000 clones; about four fifths were seen once. This sequence was found in a woman aged 45-60 years with acute COVID-19. The sample comprised PBMCs or T cells enriched from blood (not recorded which).

CDR3 DNA: TGTGCCAGCCTAGGCGGGGGGCTAGATACGCAGTATTTT. Encoded protein: CASLGGGLDTQYF. The chain combines TRBV7-2 with TRBJ2-3, with 8 nucleotides matching TRBD2. J was trimmed by 5 bases and V by 8 bases; bases with no gene match: 6. The CDR3 has 13 residues. The germline V gene encodes CDR1 SGHTA and CDR2 FQGNSA. Filled out from reference TRBV7-2 and TRBJ2-3, the complete variable domain reads GAGVSQSPSNKVTEKGKDVELRCDPISGHTALYWYRQSLGQGLEFLIYFQGNSAPDKSGLPSDRFSAERTGGSVSTLTIQRTQQEDSAVYLCASLGGGLDTQYFGPGTRLTVL.